This TCR beta chain was retrieved from a study of T cell responses to AZD1222 COVID-19 vaccine. TCRdb's table, derived via immunoSEQ multiplex PCR, lists solely in-frame clones and lacks some. The data contain roughly 150,000 clones, approximately 90% of them seen just once; the ten biggest clones take up less than 2%. Sequencing was performed on peripheral blood, taken 28 days after the second AZD1222 dose. The TCR comes from an adult who received the AZD1222 COVID-19 vaccine.

CDR3 in amino acids: CAWSGGAENQPQHF. CDR3 DNA: TGTGCCTGGAGTGGGGGGGCAGAGAATCAGCCCCAGCATTTT. The rearrangement links TRBV30 to TRBJ1-5; D is possibly TRBD1 (6 bases). The CDR3 covers 14 residues. Trimming took 1 base from V and 4 from J, leaving 11 bases between them. Looked up from germline, CDR1 is GTSNPN and CDR2 is SVGIG (reference sequence). The variable domain in full, completed from reference TRBV30 and TRBJ1-5, reads SQTIHQWPATLVQPVGSPLSLECTVEGTSNPNLYWYRQAAGRGLQLLFYSVGIGQISSEVPQNLSASRPQDRQFILSSKKLLLSDSGFYLCAWSGGAENQPQHFGDGTRLSIL.